The 19 T cell receptor beta chains given below trace back to one sample, sequenced in a study of cytomegalovirus exposure and HLA in healthy donors. Measured with immunoSEQ multiplex PCR; TCRdb has only the in-frame clones, and not every one. The data show under 95,000 clones, more than 75% seen once. Specimen: PBMCs. These receptors were obtained from a man aged 25-45 years in good health and CMV-seronegative.

The chain employs TRBV11-3 and TRBJ2-5; TRBD2 aligns across 9 bases. Germline V gene lookup returns CDR1 SGHNT and CDR2 YENEEA. The CDR3 is 15 amino acids. Trimming cost V 0 bases and J 3 bases; bases outside gene matches: 2. This CDR3 reads CASSLEASGEETQYF. DNA for the CDR3: TGTGCCAGCAGCTTAGAGGCTAGCGGGGAAGAGACCCAGTACTTC.

On this clone: Distinct nucleotide sequences in the sample also encode this CDR3. The V and J genes are TRBV6-6 and TRBJ2-7, with 8 bases identical to TRBD2. CDR3 length: 15 residues. In germline, CDR1 is MNHNY, CDR2 SVGAGI (reference sequence). J gave up 0 bases and V 4 bases, and 5 bases lay outside the gene matches. DNA for the CDR3: TGTGCCAGCAGTTCGACCGGGACTAGCTCCTACGAGCAGTACTTC. Protein: CASSSTGTSSYEQYF.

The chain is built from TRBV4-2 and TRBJ2-7; 9 bases are shared with TRBD2. Per the germline V gene, CDR1 is LGHNA and CDR2 is YNFKEQ. The junction had 6 bases not matched to a gene; V was cut back by 5 bases and J by 4 bases. There are 14 residues in the CDR3. The CDR3 coding sequence is TGTGCCAGCAGCTTTAGCGGGAGAGCTTACGAGCAGTACTTC. Translation gives CASSFSGRAYEQYF.

The rearrangement joins TRBV28 to TRBJ2-7, with 7 positions matching TRBD2. The V gene's germline CDR1 is MDHEN and CDR2 SYDVKM. This CDR3 is 14 amino acids long. Trimming took 9 bases from V and 1 from J; bases not matched to a gene: 9. CDR3 amino acids: CASLGGEGSYEQYF. CDR3 nucleotides: TGTGCCAGTCTCGGCGGGGAGGGTTCCTACGAGCAGTACTTC.

J is TRBJ2-1 and V is TRBV18, with 10 bases fitting TRBD2. Losses at the gene ends were 3 bases for V and 7 bases for J; bases not matched to a gene: 9. Germline assignment: CDR1 KGHSH and CDR2 LQKENI. The CDR3 is 16 amino acids. CDR3 sequence: CASSPGLAGARNEQFF. The CDR3 coding sequence is TGTGCCAGCTCACCGGGCCTAGCGGGGGCTCGGAATGAGCAGTTCTTC.

The chain uses TRBV19 and TRBJ2-3, with a tentative D call TRBD1 (6 bases). V was cut by 4 bases and J by 2 bases, with 10 bases left in between. The CDR3 sequence is 14 residues long. Looked up from germline, CDR1 is LNHDA and CDR2 is SQIVND (reference sequence). The CDR3 region has the DNA TGTGCCAGTAGTAGGGACATTTCCACAGATACGCAGTATTTT. It specifies CASSRDISTDTQYF. Full variable domain (missing parts from reference TRBV19 and TRBJ2-3): DGGITQSPKYLFRKEGQNVTLSCEQNLNHDAMYWYRQDPGQGLRLIYYSQIVNDFQKGDIAEGYSVSREKKESFPLTVTSAQKNPTAFYLCASSRDISTDTQYFGPGTRLTVL.

This chain uses TRBV29-1 with TRBJ1-2; D may be TRBD1 (5 bases). The CDR3 consists of 11 residues. From germline, CDR1 is SQVTM and CDR2 ANQGSEA. CDR3 bases: TGCACCGGACAAGACGGGCTTGGCTACACCTTC. As protein: CTGQDGLGYTF.

A single count supports this clone. The chain couples TRBV5-1 to TRBJ2-2; TRBD2 matches 10 bases. The CDR3 runs 17 residues. With 7 bases clipped from V and 1 base from J, the junction kept 10 bases outside the gene matches. The germline gives CDR1 SGHRS, CDR2 YFSETQ. CDR3 region: CASAAILAGVNTGELFF. The CDR3 bases are TGCGCCAGCGCCGCAATCCTAGCGGGAGTGAACACCGGGGAGCTGTTTTTT.

The V gene is TRBV2, the J gene TRBJ2-3; 10 nucleotides agree with TRBD2. The CDR3 consists of 15 residues. V lost 4 bases and J lost 6; bases outside the gene matches: 7. The germline CDR1 and CDR2 sequences are SNHLY and FYNNEI. CDR3 protein: CASSVTGTSVDTQYF. As DNA, the CDR3 is TGTGCCAGCAGTGTTACCGGGACTAGCGTCGATACGCAGTATTTT.

The chain combines TRBV5-4 with TRBJ2-1; D perhaps matches TRBD1 (6 bases). The CDR3 sequence is 16 residues long. V was shortened by 4 bases and J by 0 bases, with 14 bases between the two germline ends. The germline V gene has CDR1 SGHNT and CDR2 YYREEE (reference sequence). The CDR3: CASSQDSSSSYNEQFF. The CDR3 coding sequence is TGTGCCAGCAGCCAGGACAGTTCGAGCTCCTACAATGAGCAGTTCTTC.

The chain recombines TRBV23-1 with TRBJ2-1, with D hard to call. TRBV23-1 belongs to the ORF category, with a function that is uncertain. V was pared by 4 bases and J by 3 bases, with 10 bases between. The CDR3 loop spans 14 amino acids. The CDR3 sequence is CASSPQDCYNEQFF. DNA of the CDR3: TGCGCCAGCAGTCCCCAGGATTGCTACAATGAGCAGTTCTTC.

This chain uses TRBV6-5 with TRBJ2-7, with a possible D match to TRBD1 (5 bases). V gave up 7 bases and J gave up 2 bases, with 9 bases separating them. The CDR3 covers 12 residues. Germline V gene sequence: CDR1 MNHEY, CDR2 SVGAGI. CDR3 residues: CASNVGAYEQYF. The CDR3 DNA follows: TGTGCCAGCAACGTAGGGGCCTACGAGCAGTACTTC.

The rearrangement joins TRBV5-1 to TRBJ1-1, with TRBD1 matching 7 bases. Losses at the gene ends were 2 bases for V and 0 bases for J; bases not matched to a gene: 1. CDR3 length: 14 amino acids. Germline V CDR1 and CDR2: SGHRS, YFSETQ. In nucleotides, the CDR3 is TGCGCCAGCAGCTTACAGGGGATGAACACTGAAGCTTTCTTT. It yields the protein CASSLQGMNTEAFF. The full variable domain, in which reference TRBV5-1 and TRBJ1-1 provide the parts outside the CDR3, is KAGVTQTPRYLIKTRGQQVTLSCSPISGHRSVSWYQQTPGQGLQFLFEYFSETQRNKGNFPGRFSGRQFSNSRSEMNVSTLELGDSALYLCASSLQGMNTEAFFGQGTRLTVV.

The gene calls are TRBV30 and TRBJ2-1, with D tentatively TRBD2 (6 bases). Germline-derived CDR1 and CDR2 are GTSNPN and SVGIG (reference sequence). V lost 7 bases, J lost 4 bases, and 17 bases lay in between. The CDR3 length is 14 residues. CDR3 in amino acids: CASYRGTPYNEQFF. The CDR3 DNA sequence: TGTGCCTCCTACCGTGGGACTCCTTACAATGAGCAGTTCTTC. Variable domain in full (rest from reference TRBV30 and TRBJ2-1): SQTIHQWPATLVQPVGSPLSLECTVEGTSNPNLYWYRQAAGRGLQLLFYSVGIGQISSEVPQNLSASRPQDRQFILSSKKLLLSDSGFYLCASYRGTPYNEQFFGPGTRLTVL.

This rearrangement joins TRBV28 to TRBJ2-7; D may be TRBD1 (6 bases). There are 17 residues in the CDR3. Germline CDR1 reads MDHEN; CDR2 reads SYDVKM. The V gene lost 3 bases and the J gene lost 2 bases, with 20 bases spanning the gap. CDR3 sequence reads: CASSFTTGKFSPYEQYF. CDR3 sequence (DNA): TGTGCCAGCAGTTTTACTACAGGGAAATTCTCCCCCTACGAGCAGTACTTC.

The genes are TRBV2 and TRBJ1-2, with 8 bases identical to TRBD1. V trimming: 7 bases; J trimming: 2 bases; junction bases outside the gene matches: 9. The CDR3 runs to 15 residues. Germline CDR1 SNHLY, CDR2 FYNNEI. CDR3 DNA: TGTGCCAGCACGACTTACAGGGGGATGAACTATGGCTACACCTTC. Translation: CASTTYRGMNYGYTF. Filled out from reference TRBV2 and TRBJ1-2, the complete variable domain reads EPEVTQTPSHQVTQMGQEVILRCVPISNHLYFYWYRQILGQKVEFLVSFYNNEISEKSEIFDDQFSVERPDGSNFTLKIRSTKLEDSAMYFCASTTYRGMNYGYTFGSGTRLTVV.

The J gene is TRBJ1-3, the V gene TRBV5-5; D may be TRBD1 (5 bases). Germline lookup yields CDR1 SGHKS and CDR2 YYEKEE (reference sequence). V was trimmed by 4 bases and J by 6 bases, leaving 14 bases between them. CDR3 size: 14 residues. The CDR3 DNA reads TGTGCCAGCAGCCCAGGGTCTATAGAAAACACCATATATTTT. It translates to CASSPGSIENTIYF.

This clone is a singleton in its sample. CDR3 loop: CASSPIRGNTEAFF. CDR3 bases: TGCGCCAGCAGCCCTATACGAGGGAACACTGAAGCTTTCTTT. This rearrangement joins TRBV10-1 to TRBJ1-1; D uncertain. Trimming stripped 6 bases from V and 1 base from J, with 12 bases between. The CDR3 length is 14 residues. Germline V gives CDR1 WNHNN, CDR2 SYGVQD (reference sequence).

For the CDR3, the DNA is TGTGCCAGCAGCGTAGACAGGGAAAACATTCAGTACTTC. It encodes CASSVDRENIQYF. J is TRBJ2-4 and V is TRBV7-2, with 7 bases matching TRBD1. CDR3 size: 13 residues. CDR1 and CDR2 (germline): SGHTA, FQGNSA. The junction had 3 bases not matched to a gene; V was cut back by 5 bases and J by 5 bases.